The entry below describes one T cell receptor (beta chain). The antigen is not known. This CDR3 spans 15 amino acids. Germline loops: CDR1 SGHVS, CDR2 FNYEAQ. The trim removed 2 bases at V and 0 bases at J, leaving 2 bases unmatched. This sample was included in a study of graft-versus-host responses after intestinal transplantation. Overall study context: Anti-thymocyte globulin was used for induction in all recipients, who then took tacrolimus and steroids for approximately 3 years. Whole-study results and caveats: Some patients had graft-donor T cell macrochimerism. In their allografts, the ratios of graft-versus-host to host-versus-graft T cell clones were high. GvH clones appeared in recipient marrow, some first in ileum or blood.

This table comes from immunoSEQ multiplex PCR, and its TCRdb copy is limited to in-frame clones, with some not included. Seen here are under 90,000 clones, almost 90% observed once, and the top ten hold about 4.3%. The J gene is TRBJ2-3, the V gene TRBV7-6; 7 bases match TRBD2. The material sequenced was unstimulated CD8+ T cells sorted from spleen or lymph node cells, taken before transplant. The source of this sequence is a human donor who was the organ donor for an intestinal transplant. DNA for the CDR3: TGTGCCAGCAGCTTACGCGGGGGAAGCACAGATACGCAGTATTTT. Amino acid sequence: CASSLRGGSTDTQYF.